The clone carrying this T cell receptor (beta chain) was recorded many times. Antigen unknown. Found in a library prepared for alpha chains, this beta chain is an off-target read, and its abundance has little meaning. TCRdb re-called the 5' RACE reads with MiXCR, one entry per CDR3 protein. The repertoire holds about 9,500 distinct CDR3 sequences, with roughly an eighth as singletons. The sample originates from a study of spatial heterogeneity in lung cancer. Time point given: sample taken at primary tumor resection. No cells were sorted before sequencing. The whole RNA sequenced was extracted from tumor, nontumor lung or frozen PBMC. The germline V gene encodes CDR1 SGHTA and CDR2 FQGTGA. This CDR3 has 11 residues. V lost 1 base, J lost 6 bases, and 1 base lay in between. Study-level points and caveats: The numbers of ubiquitous and regional expanded TCRs correlated with ubiquitous and regional nonsynonymous mutations, respectively. For expanded intratumoral alpha and beta TCRs, counts tracked tumor mutation counts.

V gene TRBV7-3 combines with J gene TRBJ1-5, with D unresolved. Sequencing was performed on lung tumor tissue, taken at surgery. This TCR derives from a male donor with early-stage non-small cell lung cancer. The CDR3 DNA is TGTGCCAGCAGCTTAAGTCAGCCCCAGCATTTT. Translating it yields CASSLSQPQHF.